The 5 T cell receptor beta chains below come from one sample, sequenced in a study of human T cells and chemical hapten exposure. As to time point: pre-sensitization, week 0. Regarding treatment: therapeutic diphenylcyclopropenone sensitization with weekly scalp DPC. TCRdb redid the calling of the RACE reads with MiXCR, one entry per CDR3 protein. The data hold 200,000 to 300,000 distinct CDR3 sequences, with over 8% observed a single time. Sequenced here: whole blood, sampled in connection with sensitization to the hapten diphenylcyclopropenone (DPC). Receptors originate from a woman aged 35 to 49 with alopecia areata. Some clones in this sample may be carry-over from other donors' samples.

This CDR3 is CASSFRGQGSYNEQFF. The CDR3 DNA reads as TGTGCCAGCAGCTTCAGGGGGCAGGGGAGTTACAATGAGCAGTTCTTC. The V call is TRBV7-9, the J call TRBJ2-1, with 8 bases fitting TRBD1. Germline V gene data show CDR1 as SEHNR and CDR2 as FQNEAQ (reference sequence). With V trimmed by 3 bases and J by 4 bases, 8 bases remained unmatched. This CDR3 has 16 residues.

In this sample, this clonotype turned up many times. The chain has TRBV29-1 and TRBJ2-7; tentative D call: TRBD2 (6 bases). CDR1 is SQVTM and CDR2 is ANQGSEA in the germline V gene. Deletions cut 4 bases from V and 7 bases from J, with 14 bases between. CDR3 length equals 12 residues. CDR3 sequence reads: CSVGRATGEQYF. Here the CDR3 DNA reads TGCAGCGTTGGGAGGGCCACGGGGGAGCAGTACTTC.

The chain uses TRBV11-3 and TRBJ2-2, with 9 positions matching TRBD1. The length of the CDR3 is 16 residues. CDR1 and CDR2 (germline): SGHNT, YENEEA. Germline trimming cut 5 bases from V and 5 bases from J; bases unmatched to any gene: 9. Here the CDR3 DNA reads TGTGCCAGCAGCCACCCTGGACAGGGGCGAACCGGGGAGCTGTTTTTT. This translates into CASSHPGQGRTGELFF. The full variable domain, completed using reference TRBV11-3 and TRBJ2-2, is EAGVVQSPRYKIIEKKQPVAFWCNPISGHNTLYWYLQNLGQGPELLIRYENEEAVDDSQLPKDRFSAERLKGVDSTLKIQPAELGDSAVYLCASSHPGQGRTGELFFGEGSRLTVL.

The chain combines TRBV29-1 with TRBJ2-1; 9 positions agree with TRBD2. The CDR3 has 14 amino acids. Per the germline V gene, CDR1 is SQVTM and CDR2 is ANQGSEA. V lost 5 bases and J lost 3; bases outside the gene matches: 5. The CDR3 sequence: CSVSSGTLYNEQFF. DNA of the CDR3: TGCAGCGTTTCTAGCGGGACCCTCTACAATGAGCAGTTCTTC.

This clonotype was seen repeatedly, ten times or more. V and J are TRBV7-9 and TRBJ1-1; maybe TRBD1 (6 bases). The CDR3 loop spans 13 amino acids. Germline V gene data show CDR1 as SEHNR and CDR2 as FQNEAQ (reference sequence). V dropped 1 base and J dropped 9 bases, with 12 bases sitting between them. The CDR3 sequence: CASSLEGQGKAFF. CDR3 DNA: TGTGCCAGCAGCTTAGAAGGCCAGGGGAAAGCTTTCTTT.